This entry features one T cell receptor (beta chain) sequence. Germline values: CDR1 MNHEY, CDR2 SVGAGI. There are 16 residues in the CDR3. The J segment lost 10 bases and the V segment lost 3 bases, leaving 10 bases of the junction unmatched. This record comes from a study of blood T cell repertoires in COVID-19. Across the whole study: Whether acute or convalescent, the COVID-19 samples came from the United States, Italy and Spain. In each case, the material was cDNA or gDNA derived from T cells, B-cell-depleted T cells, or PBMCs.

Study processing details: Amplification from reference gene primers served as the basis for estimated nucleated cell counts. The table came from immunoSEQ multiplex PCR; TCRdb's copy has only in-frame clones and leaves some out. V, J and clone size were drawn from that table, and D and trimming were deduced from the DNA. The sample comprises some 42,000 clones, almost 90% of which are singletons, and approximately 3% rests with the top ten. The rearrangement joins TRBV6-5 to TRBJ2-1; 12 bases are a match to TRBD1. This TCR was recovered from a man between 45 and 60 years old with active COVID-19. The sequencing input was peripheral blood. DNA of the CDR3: TGTGCCAGCAGTTATCCCGGGACAGGGGGCGCAAACGAGCAGTTCTTC. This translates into CASSYPGTGGANEQFF.